These 4 T cell receptor beta chains originate from one sample sequenced in a study of blood T cells in healthy people across ages. Primed by a sample-barcoded 5' primer and a J-beta primer mix, a second PCR proceeded for roughly 6 to 12 cycles. A single record per CDR3 protein comes from TCRdb applying MiXCR to the 5' RACE reads. The sample lists some 790,000 distinct CDR3 sequences; 29% were seen once. The specimen sequenced was blood. Receptors were obtained from a woman aged 80 or over in good health.

This clonotype was observed many times. The chain recombines TRBV5-1 with TRBJ2-3, with D possibly matching TRBD1 (5 bases). The CDR3 is 16 residues long. The germline V gene has CDR1 SGHRS and CDR2 YFSETQ. Deletions cut 0 bases from V and 2 bases from J, with 13 bases between. The CDR3, as DNA: TGCGCCAGCAGCTTGGCCGCGGCAGGGCCCACAGATACGCAGTATTTT. Protein product: CASSLAAAGPTDTQYF.

This clonotype was seen many times. V is TRBV9 and J is TRBJ2-3, with D possibly called TRBD1 or TRBD2 (5 bases each). The CDR3 is 14 amino acids. From germline, CDR1 is SGDLS and CDR2 YYNGEE. V lost 0 bases and J lost 2, with 7 bases in between. In DNA, the CDR3 is TGTGCCAGCAGCGTAGGGGGGTACACAGATACGCAGTATTTT. Its protein product is CASSVGGYTDTQYF.

This clonotype was seen once. This may arise from a read error, as a much more abundant clone is one base away. The V call is TRBV4-1, the J call TRBJ1-2; 9 bases line up with TRBD1. Germline assignment: CDR1 MGHRA and CDR2 YSYEKL. This CDR3 contains 15 residues. The CDR3 loop is CASNQDSQGAYGYTF. In nucleotides, the CDR3 is TGCGCCAGCAACCAAGACTCACAGGGGGCATATGGCTACACCTTC.

The chain recombines TRBV3-1 with TRBJ1-2, with D perhaps matching TRBD1 (6 bases). V was shortened by 1 base and J by 6 bases, with 9 bases between the two germline ends. This CDR3 comprises 13 residues. Germline V CDR1 and CDR2: LGHDT, YNNKEL (reference sequence). The CDR3 spells CASSQGAGDGYTF. For the CDR3, the DNA is TGTGCCAGCAGCCAAGGGGCAGGGGATGGCTACACCTTC.